Listed below are T cell receptor beta chains from one sample, sequenced in a study of cytomegalovirus exposure and HLA in healthy donors. Profiling relied on immunoSEQ multiplex PCR, and the TCRdb table lists in-frame clones only, not all of them. The sample includes about 100,000 clones, nearly 80% of them seen just once. Sample: PBMCs. The receptor set was obtained from a man aged 55 to 70 in good health and CMV-seropositive. CDR3s include the opening cysteine and the closing phenylalanine or tryptophan. The D gene is left open where the match is weak. Not all rows give a size; the values are once, few, many and, for expanded clones, a class.

J gene: TRBJ2-5
CDR3 length: 16
clone size: -
D gene: -
V gene: TRBV7-3
CDR3 protein: CASSLRRGQLGETQYF
CDR3 DNA: TGTGCCAGCAGCTTACGGCGGGGGCAGTTGGGGGAGACCCAGTACTTC

J gene: TRBJ1-4
CDR3 length: 13
clone size: -
D gene: -
V gene: TRBV4-2
CDR3 protein: CAASRATNEKLFF
CDR3 DNA: TGTGCCGCTTCCCGGGCAACTAATGAAAAACTGTTTTTT

J gene: TRBJ1-3
CDR3 length: 14
clone size: -
D gene: TRBD1
V gene: TRBV30
CDR3 protein: CAWGQGLSGNTIYF
CDR3 DNA: TGTGCCTGGGGACAGGGACTCTCTGGAAACACCATATATTTT

J gene: TRBJ2-5
CDR3 length: 14
clone size: -
D gene: -
V gene: TRBV6-1
CDR3 protein: CASSEGASEETQYF
CDR3 DNA: TGTGCCAGCAGTGAAGGGGCTAGCGAAGAGACCCAGTACTTC

J gene: TRBJ2-7
CDR3 length: 12
clone size: -
D gene: -
V gene: TRBV28
CDR3 protein: CASSRQGYEQYF
CDR3 DNA: TGTGCCAGCAGTCGCCAGGGCTACGAGCAGTACTTC

J gene: TRBJ1-5
CDR3 length: 16
clone size: few
D gene: -
V gene: TRBV19
CDR3 protein: CASSDSGGQSNQPQHF
CDR3 DNA: TGTGCCAGTAGTGACTCGGGAGGACAGAGCAATCAGCCCCAGCATTTT

J gene: TRBJ1-4
CDR3 length: 13
clone size: -
D gene: -
V gene: TRBV13
CDR3 protein: CASRPGTYEKLFF
CDR3 DNA: TGTGCCAGCAGACCCGGGACTTATGAAAAACTGTTTTTT

J gene: TRBJ2-5
CDR3 length: 14
clone size: -
D gene: TRBD2
V gene: TRBV19
CDR3 protein: CASSWTSGEETQYF
CDR3 DNA: TGTGCCAGTAGTTGGACTAGCGGGGAAGAGACCCAGTACTTC

J gene: TRBJ1-2
CDR3 length: 11
clone size: -
D gene: -
V gene: TRBV29-1
CDR3 protein: CSVRGEDGYTF
CDR3 DNA: TGCAGCGTTCGGGGGGAGGATGGCTACACCTTC

J gene: TRBJ2-7
CDR3 length: 15
clone size: few
D gene: TRBD2
V gene: TRBV5-1
CDR3 protein: CASSFERGGGDEQYF
CDR3 DNA: TGCGCCAGCAGCTTCGAGCGGGGCGGCGGGGACGAGCAGTACTTC

J gene: TRBJ2-7
CDR3 length: 16
clone size: -
D gene: -
V gene: TRBV11-2
CDR3 protein: CASSLDLGQGGYEQYF
CDR3 DNA: TGTGCCAGCAGCTTAGATCTAGGTCAGGGGGGCTACGAGCAGTACTTC

J gene: TRBJ2-5
CDR3 length: 17
clone size: -
D gene: TRBD2
V gene: TRBV18
CDR3 protein: CASSPSGLAGGKETQYF
CDR3 DNA: TGTGCCAGCTCACCTTCTGGACTAGCGGGGGGGAAAGAGACCCAGTACTTC

J gene: TRBJ1-2
CDR3 length: 14
clone size: -
D gene: TRBD1
V gene: TRBV6-5
CDR3 protein: CASSYRDRYYGYTF
CDR3 DNA: TGTGCCAGCAGTTATCGGGACAGATACTATGGCTACACCTTC

J gene: TRBJ1-3
CDR3 length: 15
clone size: -
D gene: TRBD1
V gene: TRBV5-1
CDR3 protein: CASSLLGQGGNTIYF
CDR3 DNA: TGCGCCAGTAGCTTGCTGGGACAGGGAGGGAACACCATATATTTT

J gene: TRBJ1-3
CDR3 length: 14
clone size: -
D gene: -
V gene: TRBV7-8
CDR3 protein: CASSLVLPGNTIYF
CDR3 DNA: TGTGCCAGCAGCTTAGTACTTCCTGGAAACACCATATATTTT

J gene: TRBJ1-5
CDR3 length: 15
clone size: few
D gene: -
V gene: TRBV6-5
CDR3 protein: CASSYSNTGHQPQHF
CDR3 DNA: TGTGCCAGCAGTTACTCGAATACAGGGCATCAGCCCCAGCATTTT

J gene: TRBJ2-7
CDR3 length: 16
clone size: -
D gene: TRBD1
V gene: TRBV18
CDR3 protein: CASSPSGTGGLYEQYF
CDR3 DNA: TGTGCCAGCTCACCGTCGGGCACAGGGGGTCTCTACGAGCAGTACTTC

J gene: TRBJ2-5
CDR3 length: 15
clone size: -
D gene: TRBD1
V gene: TRBV5-4
CDR3 protein: CASSTRQGLEETQYF
CDR3 DNA: TGTGCCAGCAGCACCAGACAGGGCCTGGAGGAGACCCAGTACTTC

J gene: TRBJ2-3
CDR3 length: 17
clone size: once
D gene: -
V gene: TRBV7-6
CDR3 protein: CASSLGVGQGTTDTQYF
CDR3 DNA: TGTGCCAGCAGCTTAGGGGTAGGGCAGGGGACCACAGATACGCAGTATTTT

J gene: TRBJ1-4
CDR3 length: 14
clone size: -
D gene: TRBD1
V gene: TRBV28
CDR3 protein: CASRPGQGTGKLFF
CDR3 DNA: TGTGCCAGCAGACCGGGACAGGGGACCGGAAAACTGTTTTTT

J gene: TRBJ2-5
CDR3 length: 15
clone size: -
D gene: -
V gene: TRBV13
CDR3 protein: CASSLGRGRGETQYF
CDR3 DNA: TGTGCCAGCAGCTTAGGTAGGGGGAGAGGAGAGACCCAGTACTTC

J gene: TRBJ2-7
CDR3 length: 11
clone size: -
D gene: -
V gene: TRBV27
CDR3 protein: CASNNGNEQYF
CDR3 DNA: TGTGCCAGCAATAACGGGAACGAGCAGTACTTC

J gene: TRBJ1-5
CDR3 length: 15
clone size: -
D gene: -
V gene: TRBV6-6
CDR3 protein: CASSYRRPIMQPQHF
CDR3 DNA: TGTGCCAGCAGTTACCGGCGGCCTATAATGCAGCCCCAGCATTTT

J gene: TRBJ1-1
CDR3 length: 14
clone size: few
D gene: -
V gene: TRBV6-5
CDR3 protein: CASNRPGGNTEAFF
CDR3 DNA: TGTGCCAGCAACCGTCCCGGGGGGAACACTGAAGCTTTCTTT

J gene: TRBJ1-5
CDR3 length: 13
clone size: once
D gene: -
V gene: TRBV19
CDR3 protein: CATRLYSNQPQHF
CDR3 DNA: TGTGCCACCAGACTTTATAGCAATCAGCCCCAGCATTTT

J gene: TRBJ1-2
CDR3 length: 13
clone size: once
D gene: -
V gene: TRBV27
CDR3 protein: CASSLNWNYGYTF
CDR3 DNA: TGTGCCAGCAGTTTAAACTGGAACTATGGCTACACCTTC

J gene: TRBJ2-7
CDR3 length: 16
clone size: -
D gene: TRBD2
V gene: TRBV6-1
CDR3 protein: CASSEPPGGRGSEQYF
CDR3 DNA: TGTGCCAGCAGTGAACCCCCGGGGGGGCGTGGCAGCGAGCAGTACTTC

J gene: TRBJ2-3
CDR3 length: 13
clone size: -
D gene: TRBD1
V gene: TRBV7-9
CDR3 protein: CASTDRGPDTQYF
CDR3 DNA: TGTGCCAGCACGGACAGGGGGCCAGATACGCAGTATTTT

J gene: TRBJ1-2
CDR3 length: 12
clone size: -
D gene: TRBD1
V gene: TRBV10-2
CDR3 protein: CASGTGSYGYTF
CDR3 DNA: TGCGCCAGCGGGACAGGGTCCTATGGCTACACCTTC

J gene: TRBJ1-3
CDR3 length: 15
clone size: -
D gene: -
V gene: TRBV6-5
CDR3 protein: CASSYRGGGGNTIYF
CDR3 DNA: TGTGCCAGCAGTTACCGGGGCGGGGGAGGGAACACCATATATTTT

J gene: TRBJ2-7
CDR3 length: 13
clone size: -
D gene: TRBD1
V gene: TRBV6-6
CDR3 protein: CASRGQGLYEQYF
CDR3 DNA: TGTGCCAGCAGGGGACAGGGGCTCTACGAGCAGTACTTC